The clone carrying this TCR beta chain has a handful of counts. Method: immunoSEQ multiplex PCR; TCRdb's copy keeps in-frame clones and lacks some. The sample consists of around 33,000 clones, about 88% of them appearing once. The source of the sample is a study of control samples from healthy donors and cancer patients. CDR3 size: 12 residues. Germline CDR1 MDHEN, CDR2 SYDVKM. Trimming pared 2 bases from V and 7 bases from J, leaving 8 bases between. This TCR was sampled from a woman in her 40s with lung cancer. Sequencing was carried out using PBMCs. The chain links TRBV28 to TRBJ1-1; D is ambiguous. The CDR3 nucleotides are TGTGCCAGCAGTTTAAGACACCTTGAAGCTTTCTTT. It is translated as CASSLRHLEAFF. Combining the CDR3 with reference TRBV28 and TRBJ1-1 gives the whole variable domain DVKVTQSSRYLVKRTGEKVFLECVQDMDHENMFWYRQDPGLGLRLIYFSYDVKMKEKGDIPEGYSVSREKKERFSLILESASTNQTSMYLCASSLRHLEAFFGQGTRLTVV.